This TCR beta chain is from a study of control samples from healthy donors and cancer patients. Generated by immunoSEQ multiplex PCR, the TCRdb table keeps only in-frame clones and is missing some. This table has 110,000 or so clones, approximately 80% appearing once. There are 15 residues in the CDR3. CDR1 and CDR2 from the germline V gene are MNHNY and SVGAGI (reference sequence). J lost 7 bases, V lost 2 bases, and 5 bases had no gene match. The chain uses TRBV6-6 and TRBJ1-1; 12 bases are a match to TRBD1. The specimen was blood. The source is a man between 18 and 35 years old in good health. CDR3 sequence reads: CASSYPGQGAREAFF. CDR3 DNA: TGTGCCAGCAGTTACCCGGGACAGGGGGCGCGTGAAGCTTTCTTT.